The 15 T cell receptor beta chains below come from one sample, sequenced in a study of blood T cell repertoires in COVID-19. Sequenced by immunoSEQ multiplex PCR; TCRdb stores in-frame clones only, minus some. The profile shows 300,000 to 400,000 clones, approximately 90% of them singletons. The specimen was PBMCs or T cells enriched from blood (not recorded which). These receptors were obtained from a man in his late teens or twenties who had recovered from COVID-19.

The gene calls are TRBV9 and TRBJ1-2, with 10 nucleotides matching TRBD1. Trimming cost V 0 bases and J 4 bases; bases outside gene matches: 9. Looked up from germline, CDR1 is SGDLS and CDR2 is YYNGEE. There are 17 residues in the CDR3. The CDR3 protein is CASSVDPGTGAIYGYTF. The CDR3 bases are TGTGCCAGCAGCGTAGATCCCGGGACAGGGGCCATCTATGGCTACACCTTC.

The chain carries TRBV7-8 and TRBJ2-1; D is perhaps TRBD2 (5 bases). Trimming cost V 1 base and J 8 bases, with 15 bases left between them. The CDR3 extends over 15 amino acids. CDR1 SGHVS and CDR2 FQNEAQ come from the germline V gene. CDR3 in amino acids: CASSLVSAWEYEQFF. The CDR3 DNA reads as TGTGCCAGCAGCTTAGTCTCAGCTTGGGAGTATGAGCAGTTCTTC.

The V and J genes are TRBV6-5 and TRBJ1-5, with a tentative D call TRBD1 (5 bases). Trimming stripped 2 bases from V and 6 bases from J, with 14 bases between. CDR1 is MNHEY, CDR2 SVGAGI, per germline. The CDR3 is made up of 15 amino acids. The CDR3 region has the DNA TGTGCCAGCAGTTACGGGGGGAGTGGTAGTCAGCCCCAGCATTTT. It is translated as CASSYGGSGSQPQHF.

CDR3 loop: CASSMRVRKKNTEAFF. For the CDR3, the DNA is TGCGCCAGCAGCATGCGGGTCCGAAAAAAAAACACTGAAGCTTTCTTT. The V call is TRBV5-1, the J call TRBJ1-1, with D unresolved. CDR1 is SGHRS, CDR2 YFSETQ, per germline. The V gene lost 4 bases and the J gene lost 2 bases, with 18 bases spanning the gap. The CDR3 loop spans 16 amino acids.

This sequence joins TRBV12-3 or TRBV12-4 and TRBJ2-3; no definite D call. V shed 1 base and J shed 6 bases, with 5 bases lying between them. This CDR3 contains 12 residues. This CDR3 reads CASSLVRDTQYF. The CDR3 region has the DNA TGTGCCAGCAGTTTAGTGAGGGATACGCAGTATTTT.

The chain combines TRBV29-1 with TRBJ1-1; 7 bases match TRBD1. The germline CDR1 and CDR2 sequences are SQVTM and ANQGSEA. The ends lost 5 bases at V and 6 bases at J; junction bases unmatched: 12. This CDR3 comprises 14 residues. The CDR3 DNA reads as TGCAGCGTTTTATCACACAGGGGAAGAGCTGAAGCTTTCTTT. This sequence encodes CSVLSHRGRAEAFF. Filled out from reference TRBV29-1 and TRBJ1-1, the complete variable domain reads SAVISQKPSRDICQRGTSLTIQCQVDSQVTMMFWYRQQPGQSLTLIATANQGSEATYESGFVIDKFPISRPNLTFSTLTVSNMSPEDSSIYLCSVLSHRGRAEAFFGQGTRLTVV.

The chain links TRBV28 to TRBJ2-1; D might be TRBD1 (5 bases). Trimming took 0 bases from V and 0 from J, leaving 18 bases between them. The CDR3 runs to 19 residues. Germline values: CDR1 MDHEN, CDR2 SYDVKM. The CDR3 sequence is CASSLWGRREQDSYNEQFF. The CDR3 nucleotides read TGTGCCAGCAGTTTATGGGGTCGCCGTGAACAGGACTCCTACAATGAGCAGTTCTTC.

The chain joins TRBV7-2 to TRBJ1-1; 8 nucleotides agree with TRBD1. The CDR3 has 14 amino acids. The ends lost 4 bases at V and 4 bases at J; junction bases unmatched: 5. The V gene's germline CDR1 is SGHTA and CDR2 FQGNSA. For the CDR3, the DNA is TGTGCCAGCAGCTCTCGACAGGGGCCCACTGAAGCTTTCTTT. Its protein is CASSSRQGPTEAFF.

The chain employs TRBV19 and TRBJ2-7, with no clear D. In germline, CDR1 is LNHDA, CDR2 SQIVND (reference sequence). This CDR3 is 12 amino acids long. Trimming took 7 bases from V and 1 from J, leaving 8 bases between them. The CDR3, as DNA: TGTGCCAGTAAGAGGCTTTCCTACGAGCAGTACTTC. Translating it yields CASKRLSYEQYF.

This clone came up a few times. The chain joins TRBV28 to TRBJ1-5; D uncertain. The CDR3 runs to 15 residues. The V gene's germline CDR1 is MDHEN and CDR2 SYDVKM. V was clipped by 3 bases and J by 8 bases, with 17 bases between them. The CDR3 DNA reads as TGTGCCAGCAGTTTTCTGGCGGAGGGCCTGAAGCCCCAGCATTTT. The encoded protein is CASSFLAEGLKPQHF. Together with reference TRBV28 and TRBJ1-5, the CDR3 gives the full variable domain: DVKVTQSSRYLVKRTGEKVFLECVQDMDHENMFWYRQDPGLGLRLIYFSYDVKMKEKGDIPEGYSVSREKKERFSLILESASTNQTSMYLCASSFLAEGLKPQHFGDGTRLSIL.

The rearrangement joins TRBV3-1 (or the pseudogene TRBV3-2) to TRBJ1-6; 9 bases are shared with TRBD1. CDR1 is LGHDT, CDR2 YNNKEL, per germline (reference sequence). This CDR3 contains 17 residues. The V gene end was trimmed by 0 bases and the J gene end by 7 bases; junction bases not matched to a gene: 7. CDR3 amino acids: CASSQDWTGEENSPLHF. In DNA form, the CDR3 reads TGTGCCAGCAGCCAAGATTGGACAGGGGAGGAAAATTCACCCCTCCACTTT.

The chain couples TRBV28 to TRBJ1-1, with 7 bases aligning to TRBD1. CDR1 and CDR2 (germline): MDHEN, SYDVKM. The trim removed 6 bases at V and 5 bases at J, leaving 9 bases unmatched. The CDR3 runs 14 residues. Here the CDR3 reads CASSIQGGRTEAFF. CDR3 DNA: TGTGCCAGCAGCATTCAGGGGGGACGTACTGAAGCTTTCTTT.

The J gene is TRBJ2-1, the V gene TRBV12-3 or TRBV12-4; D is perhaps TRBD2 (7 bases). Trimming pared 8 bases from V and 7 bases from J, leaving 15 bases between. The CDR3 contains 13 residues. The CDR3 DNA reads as TGTGCCAGCCAAGGGGGGGCGTGGAATGAGCAGTTCTTC. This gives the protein CASQGGAWNEQFF.

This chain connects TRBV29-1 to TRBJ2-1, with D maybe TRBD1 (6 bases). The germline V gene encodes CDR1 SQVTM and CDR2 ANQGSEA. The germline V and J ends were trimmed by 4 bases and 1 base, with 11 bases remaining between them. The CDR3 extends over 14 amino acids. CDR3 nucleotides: TGCAGCGTTGGGTTAGGACAGTCCTACAATGAGCAGTTCTTC. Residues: CSVGLGQSYNEQFF.

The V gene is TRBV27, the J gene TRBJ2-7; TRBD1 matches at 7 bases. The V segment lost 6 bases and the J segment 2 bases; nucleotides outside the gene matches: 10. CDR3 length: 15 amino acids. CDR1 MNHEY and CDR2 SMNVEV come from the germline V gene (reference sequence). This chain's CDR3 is CASRSHGQETYEQYF. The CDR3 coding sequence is TGTGCCAGCAGGAGCCATGGACAGGAGACCTACGAGCAGTACTTC.